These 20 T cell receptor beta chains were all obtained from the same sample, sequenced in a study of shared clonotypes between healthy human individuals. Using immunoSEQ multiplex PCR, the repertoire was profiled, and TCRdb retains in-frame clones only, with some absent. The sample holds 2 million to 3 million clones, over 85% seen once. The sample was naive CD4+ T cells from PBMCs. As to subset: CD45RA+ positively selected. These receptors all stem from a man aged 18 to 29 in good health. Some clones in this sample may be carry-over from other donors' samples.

In DNA form, the CDR3 reads TGTGCCAGCAGCGTAGACAGCGATTCCGGGGAGCTGTTTTTT. Residues: CASSVDSDSGELFF. The chain couples TRBV9 to TRBJ2-2; D is uncertain. V was clipped by 0 bases and J by 6 bases, with 9 bases between them. Germline CDR1 reads SGDLS; CDR2 reads YYNGEE. The CDR3 totals 14 residues.

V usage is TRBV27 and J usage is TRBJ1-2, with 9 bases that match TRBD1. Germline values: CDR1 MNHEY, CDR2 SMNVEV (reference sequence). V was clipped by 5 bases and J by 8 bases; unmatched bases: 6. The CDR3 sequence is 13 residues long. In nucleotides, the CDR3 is TGTGCCAGCAGTCTCAACAGGGGGCACGGCTACACCTTC. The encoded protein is CASSLNRGHGYTF.

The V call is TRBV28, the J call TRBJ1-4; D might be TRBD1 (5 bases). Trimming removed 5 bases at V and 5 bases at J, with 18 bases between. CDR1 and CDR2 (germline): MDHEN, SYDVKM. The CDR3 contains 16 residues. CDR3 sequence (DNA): TGTGCCAGCAGTACACCCGCAGGGTTGGGAAATGAAAAACTGTTTTTT. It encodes CASSTPAGLGNEKLFF.

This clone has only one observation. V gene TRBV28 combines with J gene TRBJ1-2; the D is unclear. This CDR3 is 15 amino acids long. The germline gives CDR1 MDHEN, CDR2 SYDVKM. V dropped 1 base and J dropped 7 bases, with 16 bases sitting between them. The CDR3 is CASSLFKGGVGGYTF. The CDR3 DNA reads TGTGCCAGCAGTTTATTCAAGGGCGGGGTGGGTGGCTACACCTTC.

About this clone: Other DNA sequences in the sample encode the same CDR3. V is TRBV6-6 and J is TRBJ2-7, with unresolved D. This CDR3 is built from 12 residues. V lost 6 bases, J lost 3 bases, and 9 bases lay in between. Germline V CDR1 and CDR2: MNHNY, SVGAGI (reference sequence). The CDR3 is CASSPAGYEQYF. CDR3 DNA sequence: TGTGCCAGCAGCCCCGCCGGCTACGAGCAGTACTTC.

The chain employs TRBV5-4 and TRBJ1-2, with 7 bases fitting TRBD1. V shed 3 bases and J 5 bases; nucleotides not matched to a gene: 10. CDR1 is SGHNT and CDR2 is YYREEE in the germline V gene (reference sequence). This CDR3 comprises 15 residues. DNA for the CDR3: TGTGCCAGCAGCTCCTCTTACAGGGGAGGTTATGGCTACACCTTC. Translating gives CASSSSYRGGYGYTF.

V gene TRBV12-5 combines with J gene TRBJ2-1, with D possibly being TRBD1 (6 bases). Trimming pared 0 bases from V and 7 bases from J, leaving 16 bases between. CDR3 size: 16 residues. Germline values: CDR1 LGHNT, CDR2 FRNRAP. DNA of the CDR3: TGTGCTAGTGGTTTGGTAACTGGGTCTGGGACAAATGAGCAGTTCTTC. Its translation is CASGLVTGSGTNEQFF.

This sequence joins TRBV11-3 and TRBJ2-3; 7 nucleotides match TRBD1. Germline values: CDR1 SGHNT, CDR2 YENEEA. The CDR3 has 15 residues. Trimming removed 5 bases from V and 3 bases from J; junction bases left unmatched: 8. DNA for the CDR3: TGTGCCAGCAGCCCGAGACAGGGACCTACAGATACGCAGTATTTT. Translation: CASSPRQGPTDTQYF. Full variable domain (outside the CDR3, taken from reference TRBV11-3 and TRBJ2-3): EAGVVQSPRYKIIEKKQPVAFWCNPISGHNTLYWYLQNLGQGPELLIRYENEEAVDDSQLPKDRFSAERLKGVDSTLKIQPAELGDSAVYLCASSPRQGPTDTQYFGPGTRLTVL.

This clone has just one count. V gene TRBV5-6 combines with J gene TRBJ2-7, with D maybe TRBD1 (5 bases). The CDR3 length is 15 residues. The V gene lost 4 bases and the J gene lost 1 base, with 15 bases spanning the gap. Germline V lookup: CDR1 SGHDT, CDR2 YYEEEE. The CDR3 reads CASSPYLRQSYEQYF. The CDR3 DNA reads TGTGCCAGCAGCCCGTATTTGCGACAGTCCTACGAGCAGTACTTC.

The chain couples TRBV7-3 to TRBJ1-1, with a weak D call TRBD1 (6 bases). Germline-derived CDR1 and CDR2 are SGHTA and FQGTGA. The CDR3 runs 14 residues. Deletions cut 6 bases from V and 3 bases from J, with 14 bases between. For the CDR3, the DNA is TGTGCCAGCAGGGCCGGGACAACCGACACTGAAGCTTTCTTT. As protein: CASRAGTTDTEAFF.

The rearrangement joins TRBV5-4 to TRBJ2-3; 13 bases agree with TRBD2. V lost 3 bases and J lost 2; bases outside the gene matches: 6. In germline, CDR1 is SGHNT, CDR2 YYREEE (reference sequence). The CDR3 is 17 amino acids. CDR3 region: CASSSGGTSGTTDTQYF. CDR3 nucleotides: TGTGCCAGCAGCTCCGGGGGGACTAGCGGGACCACAGATACGCAGTATTTT. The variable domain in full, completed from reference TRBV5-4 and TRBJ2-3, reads ETGVTQSPTHLIKTRGQQVTLRCSSQSGHNTVSWYQQALGQGPQFIFQYYREEENGRGNFPPRFSGLQFPNYSSELNVNALELDDSALYLCASSSGGTSGTTDTQYFGPGTRLTVL.

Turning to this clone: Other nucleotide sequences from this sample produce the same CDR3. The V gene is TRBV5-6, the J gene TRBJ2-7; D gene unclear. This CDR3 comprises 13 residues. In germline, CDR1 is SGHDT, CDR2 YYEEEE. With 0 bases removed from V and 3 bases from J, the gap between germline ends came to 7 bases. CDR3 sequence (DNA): TGTGCCAGCAGCTTGGGCAGCAGCTACGAGCAGTACTTC. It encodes CASSLGSSYEQYF.

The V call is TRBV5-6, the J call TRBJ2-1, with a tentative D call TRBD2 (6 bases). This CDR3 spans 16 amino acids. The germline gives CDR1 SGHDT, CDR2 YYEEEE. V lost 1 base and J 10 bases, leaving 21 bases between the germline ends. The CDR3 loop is CASSLPPGSSIREQFF. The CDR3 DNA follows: TGTGCCAGCAGCTTGCCCCCCGGGAGCAGTATTCGCGAGCAGTTCTTC.

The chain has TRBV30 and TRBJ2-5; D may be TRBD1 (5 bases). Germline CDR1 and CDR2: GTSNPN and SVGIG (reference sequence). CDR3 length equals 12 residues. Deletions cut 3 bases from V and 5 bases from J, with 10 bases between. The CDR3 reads CAWRMGRETQYF. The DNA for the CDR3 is TGTGCCTGGAGGATGGGGCGGGAGACCCAGTACTTC.

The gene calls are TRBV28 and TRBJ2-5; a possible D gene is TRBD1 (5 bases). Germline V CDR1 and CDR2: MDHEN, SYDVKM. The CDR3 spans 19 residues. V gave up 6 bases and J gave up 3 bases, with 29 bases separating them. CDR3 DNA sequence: TGTGCCAGCAGCCTTTGGAATGGGGCCCGCCCTGGGGTGGAAGAGACCCAGTACTTC. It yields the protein CASSLWNGARPGVEETQYF. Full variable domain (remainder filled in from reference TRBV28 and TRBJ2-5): DVKVTQSSRYLVKRTGEKVFLECVQDMDHENMFWYRQDPGLGLRLIYFSYDVKMKEKGDIPEGYSVSREKKERFSLILESASTNQTSMYLCASSLWNGARPGVEETQYFGPGTRLLVL.

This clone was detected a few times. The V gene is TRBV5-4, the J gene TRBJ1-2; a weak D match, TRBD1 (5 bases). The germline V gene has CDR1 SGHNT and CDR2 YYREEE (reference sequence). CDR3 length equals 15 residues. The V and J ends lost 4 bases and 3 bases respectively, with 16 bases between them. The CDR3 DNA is TGTGCCAGCAGCCATGTGGACACGACCTACTATGGCTACACCTTC. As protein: CASSHVDTTYYGYTF. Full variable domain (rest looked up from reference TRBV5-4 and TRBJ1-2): ETGVTQSPTHLIKTRGQQVTLRCSSQSGHNTVSWYQQALGQGPQFIFQYYREEENGRGNFPPRFSGLQFPNYSSELNVNALELDDSALYLCASSHVDTTYYGYTFGSGTRLTVV.

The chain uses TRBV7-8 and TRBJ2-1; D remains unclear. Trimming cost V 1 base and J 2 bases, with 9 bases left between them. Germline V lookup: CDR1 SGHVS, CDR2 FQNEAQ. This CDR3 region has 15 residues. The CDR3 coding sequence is TGTGCCAGCAGCTTAGAACGAATACCCTACAATGAGCAGTTCTTC. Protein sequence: CASSLERIPYNEQFF.

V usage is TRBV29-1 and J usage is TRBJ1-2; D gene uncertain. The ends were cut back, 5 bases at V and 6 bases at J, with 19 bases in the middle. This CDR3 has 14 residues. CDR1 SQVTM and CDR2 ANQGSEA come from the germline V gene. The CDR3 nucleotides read TGCAGCGTTACTGTGGAAAGGGAACTGGATGGCTACACCTTC. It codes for CSVTVERELDGYTF.

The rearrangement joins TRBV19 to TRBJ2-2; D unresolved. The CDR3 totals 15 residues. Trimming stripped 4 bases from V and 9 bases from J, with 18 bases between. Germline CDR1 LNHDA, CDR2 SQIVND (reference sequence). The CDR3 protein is CASSTRPVSDRELFF. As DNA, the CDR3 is TGTGCCAGTAGTACTAGACCCGTTTCGGATAGGGAGCTGTTTTTT. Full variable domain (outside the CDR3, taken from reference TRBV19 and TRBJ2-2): DGGITQSPKYLFRKEGQNVTLSCEQNLNHDAMYWYRQDPGQGLRLIYYSQIVNDFQKGDIAEGYSVSREKKESFPLTVTSAQKNPTAFYLCASSTRPVSDRELFFGEGSRLTVL.

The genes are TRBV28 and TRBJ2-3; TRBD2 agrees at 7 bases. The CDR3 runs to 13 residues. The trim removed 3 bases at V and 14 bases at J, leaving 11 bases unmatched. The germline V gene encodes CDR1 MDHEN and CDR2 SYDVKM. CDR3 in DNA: TGTGCCAGCAGTTTTCTTCGGGGAGGGAGGGCGTATTTT. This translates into CASSFLRGGRAYF.